This TCR beta chain appears in the sequencing data of a study of blood T cells in healthy people across ages. The draw of peripheral blood yielded ten milliliters from each donor. This clonotype was found many times. Its antigen is unidentified. V dropped 4 bases and J dropped 7 bases, with 13 bases sitting between them. The CDR3 is 13 residues long. Germline CDR1 is SGHKS and CDR2 is YYEKEE (reference sequence). Through a sample-barcoded 5' primer and a J-beta primer mix, a second PCR was run for 7 to 11 cycles. Each cDNA molecule received a tag from a template-switch adaptor that had 12 random nucleotides. TCRdb passed the 5' RACE reads through MiXCR, listing each CDR3 protein once. The data hold more than 800,000 distinct CDR3 sequences, with around 26% observed a single time. Regarding the study as a whole: A roughly linear fall in TCR beta diversity per million T cells was seen with increasing age. Versus aged donors, long-lived donors had higher diversity and more naive CD4+ cells.

Source material: blood. The chain employs TRBV5-5 and TRBJ2-3; D ambiguous. The source of this sequence is a woman of 80 years or more in good health. The CDR3 loop is CASSLGGENTQYF. The DNA of the CDR3 is TGTGCCAGCAGCCTGGGTGGTGAGAATACGCAGTATTTT.